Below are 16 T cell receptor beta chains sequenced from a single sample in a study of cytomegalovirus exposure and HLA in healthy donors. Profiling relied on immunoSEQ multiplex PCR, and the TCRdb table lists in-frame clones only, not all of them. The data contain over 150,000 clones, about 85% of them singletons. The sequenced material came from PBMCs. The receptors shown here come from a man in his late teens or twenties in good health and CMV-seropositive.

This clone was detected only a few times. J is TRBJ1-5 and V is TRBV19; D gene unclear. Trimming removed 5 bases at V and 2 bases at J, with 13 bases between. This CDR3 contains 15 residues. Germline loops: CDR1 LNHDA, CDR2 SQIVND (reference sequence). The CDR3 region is CASSPIDGGNQPQHF. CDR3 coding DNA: TGTGCCAGTAGTCCCATAGACGGAGGCAATCAGCCCCAGCATTTT.

The CDR3 nucleotides are TGTGCCAGCAGTCCCAAGGGGTGGGATGGCTACACCTTC. It encodes CASSPKGWDGYTF. The rearrangement links TRBV27 to TRBJ1-2, with D maybe TRBD1 (5 bases). Germline V gene data show CDR1 as MNHEY and CDR2 as SMNVEV (reference sequence). V lost 5 bases and J 6 bases, leaving 13 bases between the germline ends. The CDR3 spans 13 residues.

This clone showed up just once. The CDR3 nucleotides read TGTGCCAGCAGCCCACAGGGGACCGAGCAGTACTTC. Amino acid sequence: CASSPQGTEQYF. The V and J genes are TRBV11-3 and TRBJ2-7; the match to TRBD1 covers 7 bases. J gave up 6 bases and V 5 bases, and 4 bases lay outside the gene matches. The CDR3 runs to 12 residues. Germline V gene data show CDR1 as SGHNT and CDR2 as YENEEA.

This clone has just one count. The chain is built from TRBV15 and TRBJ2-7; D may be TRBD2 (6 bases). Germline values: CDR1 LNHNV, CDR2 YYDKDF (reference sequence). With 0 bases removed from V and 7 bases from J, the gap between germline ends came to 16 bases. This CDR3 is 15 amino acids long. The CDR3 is CATSRDLSPGREQYF. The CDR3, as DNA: TGTGCCACCAGCAGAGATTTGAGTCCGGGGAGGGAGCAGTACTTC.

The CDR3 DNA sequence: TGTGCCAGCAGCTGGCCACAGTCGGATGGCTACACCTTC. This translates into CASSWPQSDGYTF. This chain links TRBV5-4 with TRBJ1-2; D gene unclear. CDR3 length: 13 residues. The V gene lost 3 bases and the J gene lost 6 bases, with 12 bases spanning the gap. Germline V lookup: CDR1 SGHNT, CDR2 YYREEE (reference sequence).

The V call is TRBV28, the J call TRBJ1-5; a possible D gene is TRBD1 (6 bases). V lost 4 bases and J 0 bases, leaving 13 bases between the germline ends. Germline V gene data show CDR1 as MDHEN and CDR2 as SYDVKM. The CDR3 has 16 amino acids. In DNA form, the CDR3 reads TGTGCCAGCAGTTCGTGGACAGTTAATAGCAATCAGCCCCAGCATTTT. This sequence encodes CASSSWTVNSNQPQHF. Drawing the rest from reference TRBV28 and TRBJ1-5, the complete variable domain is DVKVTQSSRYLVKRTGEKVFLECVQDMDHENMFWYRQDPGLGLRLIYFSYDVKMKEKGDIPEGYSVSREKKERFSLILESASTNQTSMYLCASSSWTVNSNQPQHFGDGTRLSIL.

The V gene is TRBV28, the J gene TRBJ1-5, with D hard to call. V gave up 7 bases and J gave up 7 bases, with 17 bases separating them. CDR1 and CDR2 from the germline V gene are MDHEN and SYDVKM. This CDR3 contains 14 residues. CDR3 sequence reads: CASIGGNPNQPQHF. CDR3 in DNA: TGTGCCAGCATTGGAGGGAATCCCAACCAGCCCCAGCATTTT.

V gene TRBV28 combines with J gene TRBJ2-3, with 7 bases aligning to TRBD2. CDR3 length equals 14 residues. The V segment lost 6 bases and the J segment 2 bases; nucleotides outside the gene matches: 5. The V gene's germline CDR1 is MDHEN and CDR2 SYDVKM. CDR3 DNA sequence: TGTGCCAGCAGCCGGGACTATACCACAGATACGCAGTATTTT. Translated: CASSRDYTTDTQYF.

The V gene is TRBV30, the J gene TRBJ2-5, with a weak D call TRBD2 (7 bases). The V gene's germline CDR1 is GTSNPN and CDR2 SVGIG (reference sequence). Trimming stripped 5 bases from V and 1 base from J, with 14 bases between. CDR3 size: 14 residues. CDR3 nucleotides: TGTGCCTGGTCCCGGGGGGCCATCCAAGAGACCCAGTACTTC. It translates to CAWSRGAIQETQYF.

CDR3 amino acids: CASSGTSGRVPEQFF. CDR3 sequence (DNA): TGTGCCAGCAGCGGGACTAGCGGGAGGGTCCCTGAGCAGTTCTTC. V is TRBV25-1 and J is TRBJ2-1; 16 bases are shared with TRBD2. The CDR3 is 15 residues long. CDR1 and CDR2 (germline): MGHDK, SYGVNS. V lost 6 bases, J lost 9 bases, and 5 bases stayed unmatched. Full variable domain (rest looked up from reference TRBV25-1 and TRBJ2-1): EADIYQTPRYLVIGTGKKITLECSQTMGHDKMYWYQQDPGMELHLIHYSYGVNSTEKGDLSSESTVSRIRTEHFPLTLESARPSHTSQYLCASSGTSGRVPEQFFGPGTRLTVL.

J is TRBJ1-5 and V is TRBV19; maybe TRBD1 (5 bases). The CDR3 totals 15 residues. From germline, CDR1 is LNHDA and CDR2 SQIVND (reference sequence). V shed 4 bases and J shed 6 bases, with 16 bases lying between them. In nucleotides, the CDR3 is TGTGCCAGTAGTACCCGAATGGGGCCAGGTCAGCCCCAGCATTTT. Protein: CASSTRMGPGQPQHF.

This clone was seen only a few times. The CDR3, as DNA: TGTGCCAGCAGGGCGGGGGGCTACTACAATGAGCAGTTCTTC. Translating it yields CASRAGGYYNEQFF. The chain links TRBV27 to TRBJ2-1; 8 bases are a match to TRBD2. V dropped 6 bases and J dropped 3; count of bases not matched to a gene: 4. Germline values: CDR1 MNHEY, CDR2 SMNVEV (reference sequence). The CDR3 runs 14 residues.

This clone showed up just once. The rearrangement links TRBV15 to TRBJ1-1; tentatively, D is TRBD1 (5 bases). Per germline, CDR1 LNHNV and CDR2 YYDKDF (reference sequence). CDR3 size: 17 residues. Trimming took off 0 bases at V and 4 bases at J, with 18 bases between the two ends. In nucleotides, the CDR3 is TGTGCCACCAGCAGAGATTTCCGCTGGGGGGATTTCACTGAAGCTTTCTTT. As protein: CATSRDFRWGDFTEAFF.

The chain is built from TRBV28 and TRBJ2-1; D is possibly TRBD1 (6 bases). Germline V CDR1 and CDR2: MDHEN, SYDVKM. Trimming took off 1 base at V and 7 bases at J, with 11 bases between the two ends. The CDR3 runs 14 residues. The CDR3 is CASSLYGRGNEQFF. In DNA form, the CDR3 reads TGTGCCAGCAGTTTATACGGCAGGGGAAATGAGCAGTTCTTC. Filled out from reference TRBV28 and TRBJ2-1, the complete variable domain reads DVKVTQSSRYLVKRTGEKVFLECVQDMDHENMFWYRQDPGLGLRLIYFSYDVKMKEKGDIPEGYSVSREKKERFSLILESASTNQTSMYLCASSLYGRGNEQFFGPGTRLTVL.

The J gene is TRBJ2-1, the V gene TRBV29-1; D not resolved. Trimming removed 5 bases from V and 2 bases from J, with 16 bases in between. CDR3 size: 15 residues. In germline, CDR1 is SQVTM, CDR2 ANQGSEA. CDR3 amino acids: CSVLDAVTTYNEQFF. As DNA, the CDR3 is TGCAGCGTTTTAGATGCGGTTACCACCTACAATGAGCAGTTCTTC.

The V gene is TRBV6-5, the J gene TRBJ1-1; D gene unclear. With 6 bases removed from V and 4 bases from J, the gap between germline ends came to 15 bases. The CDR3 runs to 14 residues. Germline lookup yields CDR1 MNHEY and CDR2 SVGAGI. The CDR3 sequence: CASRPQLRGTEAFF. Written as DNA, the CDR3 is TGTGCCAGCAGACCTCAATTGCGGGGCACTGAAGCTTTCTTT.